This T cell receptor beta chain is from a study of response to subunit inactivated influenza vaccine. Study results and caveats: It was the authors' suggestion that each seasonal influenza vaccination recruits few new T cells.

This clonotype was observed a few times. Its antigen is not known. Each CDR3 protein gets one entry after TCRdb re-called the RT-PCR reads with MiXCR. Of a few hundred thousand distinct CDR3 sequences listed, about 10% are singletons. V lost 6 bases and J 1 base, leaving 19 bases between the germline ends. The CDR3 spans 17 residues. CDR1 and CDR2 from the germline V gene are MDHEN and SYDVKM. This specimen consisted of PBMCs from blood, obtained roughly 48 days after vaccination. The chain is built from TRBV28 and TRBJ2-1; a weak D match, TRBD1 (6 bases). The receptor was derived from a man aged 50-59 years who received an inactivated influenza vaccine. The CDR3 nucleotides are TGTGCCAGCAGGGCGATCGGGGCAGGGGAATCCTACAATGAGCAGTTCTTC. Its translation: CASRAIGAGESYNEQFF.